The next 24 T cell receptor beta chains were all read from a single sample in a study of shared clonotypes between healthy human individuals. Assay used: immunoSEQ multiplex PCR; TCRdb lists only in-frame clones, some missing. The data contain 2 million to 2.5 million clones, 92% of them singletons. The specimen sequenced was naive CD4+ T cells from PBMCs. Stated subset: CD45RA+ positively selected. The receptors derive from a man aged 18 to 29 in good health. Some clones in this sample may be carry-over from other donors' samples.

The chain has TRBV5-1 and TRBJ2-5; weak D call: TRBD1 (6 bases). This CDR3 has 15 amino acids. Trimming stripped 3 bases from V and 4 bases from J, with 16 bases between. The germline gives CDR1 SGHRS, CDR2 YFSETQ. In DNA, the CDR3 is TGCGCCAGCAGCTCAGATGGCCAGGGGCTAGAGACCCAGTACTTC. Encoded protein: CASSSDGQGLETQYF.

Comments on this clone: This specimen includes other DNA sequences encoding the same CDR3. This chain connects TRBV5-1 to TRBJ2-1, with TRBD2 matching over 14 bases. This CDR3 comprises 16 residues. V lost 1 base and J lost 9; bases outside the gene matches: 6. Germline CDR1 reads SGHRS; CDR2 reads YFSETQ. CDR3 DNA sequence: TGCGCCAGCAGCTTGACCGGGACTAGCGGGAGAGGTGAGCAGTTCTTC. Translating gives CASSLTGTSGRGEQFF.

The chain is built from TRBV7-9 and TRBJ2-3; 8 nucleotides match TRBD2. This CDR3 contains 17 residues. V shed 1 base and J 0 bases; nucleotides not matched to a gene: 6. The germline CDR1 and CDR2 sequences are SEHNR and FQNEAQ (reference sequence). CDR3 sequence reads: CASSLGLLADSTDTQYF. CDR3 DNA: TGTGCCAGCAGCTTAGGCCTACTAGCGGACAGCACAGATACGCAGTATTTT.

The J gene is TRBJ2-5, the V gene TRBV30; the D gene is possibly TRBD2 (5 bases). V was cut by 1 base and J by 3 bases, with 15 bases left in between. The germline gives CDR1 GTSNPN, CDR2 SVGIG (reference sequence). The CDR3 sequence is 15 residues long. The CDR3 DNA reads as TGTGCCTGGAGTGGTTCACGGGGTAGGAAAGAGACCCAGTACTTC. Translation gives CAWSGSRGRKETQYF.

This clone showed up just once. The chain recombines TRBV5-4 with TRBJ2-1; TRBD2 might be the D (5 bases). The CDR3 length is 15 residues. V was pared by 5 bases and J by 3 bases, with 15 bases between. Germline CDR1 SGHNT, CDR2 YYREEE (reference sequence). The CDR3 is CASRLEGRVYNEQFF. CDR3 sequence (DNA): TGTGCCAGCAGACTTGAGGGTAGGGTCTACAATGAGCAGTTCTTC.

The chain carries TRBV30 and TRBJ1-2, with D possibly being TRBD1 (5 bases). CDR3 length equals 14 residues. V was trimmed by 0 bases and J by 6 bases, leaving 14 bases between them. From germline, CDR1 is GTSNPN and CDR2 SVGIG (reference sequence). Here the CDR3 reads CAWSVGRDPHGYTF. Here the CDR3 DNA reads TGTGCCTGGAGTGTAGGACGGGACCCACATGGCTACACCTTC.

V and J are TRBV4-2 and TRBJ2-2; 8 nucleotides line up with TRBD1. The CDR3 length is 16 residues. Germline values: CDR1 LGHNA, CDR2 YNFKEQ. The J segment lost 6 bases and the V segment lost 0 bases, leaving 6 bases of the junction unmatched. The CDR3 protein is CASSQEGQGAAGELFF. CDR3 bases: TGTGCCAGCAGCCAAGAGGGGCAGGGGGCCGCCGGGGAGCTGTTTTTT.

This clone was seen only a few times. This chain's CDR3 is CASSLDPPGQGTGELFF. Here the CDR3 DNA reads TGCGCCAGCAGCTTGGATCCCCCGGGACAGGGGACCGGGGAGCTGTTTTTT. The rearrangement links TRBV5-1 to TRBJ2-2; 10 nucleotides agree with TRBD1. The trim removed 0 bases at V and 5 bases at J, leaving 7 bases unmatched. Germline V gene lookup returns CDR1 SGHRS and CDR2 YFSETQ. The CDR3 runs to 17 residues. Combining the CDR3 with reference TRBV5-1 and TRBJ2-2 gives the whole variable domain KAGVTQTPRYLIKTRGQQVTLSCSPISGHRSVSWYQQTPGQGLQFLFEYFSETQRNKGNFPGRFSGRQFSNSRSEMNVSTLELGDSALYLCASSLDPPGQGTGELFFGEGSRLTVL.

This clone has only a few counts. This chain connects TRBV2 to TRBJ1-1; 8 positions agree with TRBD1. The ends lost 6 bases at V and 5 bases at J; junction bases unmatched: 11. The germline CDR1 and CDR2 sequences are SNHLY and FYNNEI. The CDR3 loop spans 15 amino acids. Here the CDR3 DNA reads TGTGCCAGCAGGGACGACAGGGGCCCGGGGACTGAAGCTTTCTTT. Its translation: CASRDDRGPGTEAFF.

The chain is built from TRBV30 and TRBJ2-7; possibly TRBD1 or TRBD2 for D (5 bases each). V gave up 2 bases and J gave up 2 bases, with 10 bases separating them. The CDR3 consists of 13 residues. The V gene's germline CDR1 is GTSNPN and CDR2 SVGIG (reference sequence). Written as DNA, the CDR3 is TGTGCCTGGAGTAGAGGGGAGACCTACGAGCAGTACTTC. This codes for CAWSRGETYEQYF.

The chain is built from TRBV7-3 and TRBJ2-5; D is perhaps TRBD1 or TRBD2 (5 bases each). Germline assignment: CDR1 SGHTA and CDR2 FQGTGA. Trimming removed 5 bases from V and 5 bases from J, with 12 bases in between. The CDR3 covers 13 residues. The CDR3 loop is CASSLMGTETQYF. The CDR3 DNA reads TGTGCCAGCAGCCTAATGGGGACCGAGACCCAGTACTTC. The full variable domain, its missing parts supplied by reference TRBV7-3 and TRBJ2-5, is GAGVSQTPSNKVTEKGKYVELRCDPISGHTALYWYRQSLGQGPEFLIYFQGTGAADDSGLPNDRFFAVRPEGSVSTLKIQRTERGDSAVYLCASSLMGTETQYFGPGTRLLVL.

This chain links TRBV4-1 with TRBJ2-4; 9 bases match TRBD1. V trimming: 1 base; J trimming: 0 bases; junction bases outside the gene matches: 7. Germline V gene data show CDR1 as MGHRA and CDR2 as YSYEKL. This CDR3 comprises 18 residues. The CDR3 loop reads CASSQGSQGALAKNIQYF. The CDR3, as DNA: TGCGCCAGCAGCCAAGGATCACAGGGGGCCCTAGCCAAAAACATTCAGTACTTC.

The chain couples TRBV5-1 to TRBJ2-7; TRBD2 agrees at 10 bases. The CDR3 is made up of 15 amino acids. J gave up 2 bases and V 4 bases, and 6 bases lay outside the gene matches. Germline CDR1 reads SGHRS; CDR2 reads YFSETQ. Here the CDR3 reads CASSPGAGGPYEQYF. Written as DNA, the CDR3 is TGCGCCAGCAGCCCAGGAGCGGGAGGGCCCTACGAGCAGTACTTC.

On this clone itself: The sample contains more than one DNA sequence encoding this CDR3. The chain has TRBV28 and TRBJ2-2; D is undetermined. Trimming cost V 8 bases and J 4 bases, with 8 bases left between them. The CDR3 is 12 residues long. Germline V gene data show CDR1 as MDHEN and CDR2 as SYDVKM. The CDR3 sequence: CASPSSTGELFF. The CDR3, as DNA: TGTGCCAGCCCCAGCAGCACCGGGGAGCTGTTTTTT.

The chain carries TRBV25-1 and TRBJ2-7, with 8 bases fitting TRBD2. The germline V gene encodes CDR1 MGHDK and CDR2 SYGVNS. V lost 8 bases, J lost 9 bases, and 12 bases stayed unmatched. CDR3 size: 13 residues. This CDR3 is CASAPAGVGVQYF. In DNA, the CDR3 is TGTGCCAGCGCCCCAGCGGGAGTAGGCGTGCAGTACTTC.

CDR3 sequence (DNA): TGTGCCAGCAGTTACCGTTTACGGCAGAACACCGGGGAGCTGTTTTTT. It is translated as CASSYRLRQNTGELFF. This sequence joins TRBV6-5 and TRBJ2-2; D not resolved. The CDR3 runs 16 residues. Per the germline V gene, CDR1 is MNHEY and CDR2 is SVGAGI. Trimming pared 2 bases from V and 1 base from J, leaving 11 bases between.

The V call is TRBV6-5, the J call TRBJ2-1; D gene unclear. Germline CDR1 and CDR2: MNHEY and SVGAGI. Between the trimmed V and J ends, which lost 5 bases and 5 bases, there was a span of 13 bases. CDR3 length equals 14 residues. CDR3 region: CASSRRTSHNEQFF. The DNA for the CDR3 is TGTGCCAGCAGTCGAAGGACCAGCCACAATGAGCAGTTCTTC.

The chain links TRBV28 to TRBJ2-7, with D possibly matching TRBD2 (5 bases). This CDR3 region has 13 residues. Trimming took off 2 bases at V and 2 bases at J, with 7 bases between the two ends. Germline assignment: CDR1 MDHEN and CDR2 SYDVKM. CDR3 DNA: TGTGCCAGCAGTTTAGGACTCGCCTACGAGCAGTACTTC. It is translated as CASSLGLAYEQYF.

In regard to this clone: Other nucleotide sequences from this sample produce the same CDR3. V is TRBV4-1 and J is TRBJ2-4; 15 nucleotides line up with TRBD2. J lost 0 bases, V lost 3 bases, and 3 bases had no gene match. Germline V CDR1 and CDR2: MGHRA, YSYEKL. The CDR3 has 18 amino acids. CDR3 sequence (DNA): TGCGCCAGCAGCCAGGGACTAGCGGGAGGTCTAGCCAAAAACATTCAGTACTTC. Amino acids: CASSQGLAGGLAKNIQYF.

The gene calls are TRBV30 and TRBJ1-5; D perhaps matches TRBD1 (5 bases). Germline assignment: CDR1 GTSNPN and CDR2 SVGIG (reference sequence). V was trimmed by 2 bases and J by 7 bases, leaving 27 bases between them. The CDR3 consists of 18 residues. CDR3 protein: CAWSRVGTGGTRAQPQHF. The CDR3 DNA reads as TGTGCCTGGAGTCGGGTGGGGACCGGAGGAACCAGGGCGCAGCCCCAGCATTTT.

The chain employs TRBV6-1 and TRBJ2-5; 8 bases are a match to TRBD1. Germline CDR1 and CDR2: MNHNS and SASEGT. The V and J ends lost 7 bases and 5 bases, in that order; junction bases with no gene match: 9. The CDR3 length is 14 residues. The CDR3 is CASTRLRGRETQYF. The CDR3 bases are TGTGCCAGCACCAGACTCAGGGGGCGTGAGACCCAGTACTTC.

Here the CDR3 reads CASSETTVYGYTF. The CDR3 DNA sequence: TGTGCCAGCAGTGAAACGACAGTCTATGGCTACACCTTC. The chain employs TRBV6-1 and TRBJ1-2; maybe TRBD1 (5 bases). Germline CDR1 MNHNS, CDR2 SASEGT. This CDR3 is 13 amino acids long. The V end lost 2 bases, the J end lost 4 bases, and 8 bases lay between the germline ends.

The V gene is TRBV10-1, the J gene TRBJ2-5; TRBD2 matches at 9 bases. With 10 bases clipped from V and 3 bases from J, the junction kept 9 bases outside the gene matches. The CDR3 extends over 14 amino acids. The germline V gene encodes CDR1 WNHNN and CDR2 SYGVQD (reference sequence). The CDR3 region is CANPILAGKETQYF. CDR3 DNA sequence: TGCGCCAACCCCATACTAGCGGGCAAAGAGACCCAGTACTTC.

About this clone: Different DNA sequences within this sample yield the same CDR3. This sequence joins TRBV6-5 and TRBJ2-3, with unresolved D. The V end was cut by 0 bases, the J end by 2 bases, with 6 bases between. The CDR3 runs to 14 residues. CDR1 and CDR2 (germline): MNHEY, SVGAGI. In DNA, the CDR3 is TGTGCCAGCAGTTACTCTGGCACCACAGATACGCAGTATTTT. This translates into CASSYSGTTDTQYF.